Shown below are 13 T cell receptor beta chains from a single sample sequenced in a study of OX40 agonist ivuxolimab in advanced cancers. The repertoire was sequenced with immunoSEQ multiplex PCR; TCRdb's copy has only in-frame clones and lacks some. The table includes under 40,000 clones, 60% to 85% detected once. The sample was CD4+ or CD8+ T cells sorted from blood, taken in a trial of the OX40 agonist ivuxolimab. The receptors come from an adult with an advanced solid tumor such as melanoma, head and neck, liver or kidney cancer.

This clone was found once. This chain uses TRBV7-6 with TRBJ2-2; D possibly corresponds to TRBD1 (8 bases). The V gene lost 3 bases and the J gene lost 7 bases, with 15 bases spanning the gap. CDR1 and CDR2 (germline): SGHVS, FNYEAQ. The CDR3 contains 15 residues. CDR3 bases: TGTGCCAGCAGCTTCGTAACAGGGGGGGTCGGGGAGCTGTTTTTT. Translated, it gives CASSFVTGGVGELFF. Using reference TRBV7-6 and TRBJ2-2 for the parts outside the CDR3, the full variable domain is GAGVSQSPRYKVTKRGQDVALRCDPISGHVSLYWYRQALGQGPEFLTYFNYEAQQDKSGLPNDRFSAERPEGSISTLTIQRTEQRDSAMYRCASSFVTGGVGELFFGEGSRLTVL.

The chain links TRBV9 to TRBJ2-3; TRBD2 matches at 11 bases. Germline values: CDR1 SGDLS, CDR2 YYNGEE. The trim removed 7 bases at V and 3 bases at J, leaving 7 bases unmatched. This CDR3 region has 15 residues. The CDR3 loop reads CASSLGLAVTDTQYF. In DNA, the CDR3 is TGTGCCAGCTCCCTGGGACTAGCGGTTACAGATACGCAGTATTTT.

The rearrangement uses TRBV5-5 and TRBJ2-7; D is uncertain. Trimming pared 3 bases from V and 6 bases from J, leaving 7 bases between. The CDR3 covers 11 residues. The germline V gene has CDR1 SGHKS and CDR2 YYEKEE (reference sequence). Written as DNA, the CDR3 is TGTGCCAGCAGCTACCGGAGCGAGCAGTACTTC. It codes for CASSYRSEQYF.

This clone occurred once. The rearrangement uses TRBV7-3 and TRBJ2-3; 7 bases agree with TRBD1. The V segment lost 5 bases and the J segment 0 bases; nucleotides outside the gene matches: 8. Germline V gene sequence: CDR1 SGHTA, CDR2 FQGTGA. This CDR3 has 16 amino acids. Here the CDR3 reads CASSTQARGSTDTQYF. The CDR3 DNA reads TGTGCCAGCAGCACCCAGGCCAGGGGGAGCACAGATACGCAGTATTTT.

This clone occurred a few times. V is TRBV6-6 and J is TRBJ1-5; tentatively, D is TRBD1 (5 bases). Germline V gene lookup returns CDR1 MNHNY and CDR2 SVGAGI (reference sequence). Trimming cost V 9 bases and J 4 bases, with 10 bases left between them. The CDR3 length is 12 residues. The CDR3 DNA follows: TGTGCCAGTGGGGACTTAAATCAGCCCCAGCATTTT. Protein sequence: CASGDLNQPQHF.

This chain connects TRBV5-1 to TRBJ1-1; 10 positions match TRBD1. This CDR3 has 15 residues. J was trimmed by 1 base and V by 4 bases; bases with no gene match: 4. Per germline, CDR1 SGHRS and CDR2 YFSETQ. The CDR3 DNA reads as TGCGCCAGCAGCAGGAGGACAGGGGGGAACACTGAAGCTTTCTTT. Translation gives CASSRRTGGNTEAFF.

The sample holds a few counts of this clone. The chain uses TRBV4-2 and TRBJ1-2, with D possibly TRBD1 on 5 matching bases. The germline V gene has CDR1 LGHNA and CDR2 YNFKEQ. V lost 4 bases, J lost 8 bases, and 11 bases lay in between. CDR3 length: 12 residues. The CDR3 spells CASSPGTVGYTF. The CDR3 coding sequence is TGTGCCAGCAGCCCGGGGACCGTCGGCTACACCTTC.

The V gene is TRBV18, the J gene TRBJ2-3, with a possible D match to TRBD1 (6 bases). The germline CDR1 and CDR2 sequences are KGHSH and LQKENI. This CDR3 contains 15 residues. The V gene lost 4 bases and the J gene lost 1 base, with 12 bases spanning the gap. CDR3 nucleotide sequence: TGTGCCAGCTCACGAATAGGGGGAGGCACAGATACGCAGTATTTT. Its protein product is CASSRIGGGTDTQYF.

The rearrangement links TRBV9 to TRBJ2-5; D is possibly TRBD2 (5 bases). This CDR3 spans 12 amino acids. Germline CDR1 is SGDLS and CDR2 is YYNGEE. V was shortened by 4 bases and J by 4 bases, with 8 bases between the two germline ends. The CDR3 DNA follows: TGTGCCAGCAGCCCCGAGGGAGAGACCCAGTACTTC. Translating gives CASSPEGETQYF. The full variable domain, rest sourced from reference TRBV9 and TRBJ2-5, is DSGVTQTPKHLITATGQRVTLRCSPRSGDLSVYWYQQSLDQGLQFLIQYYNGEERAKGNILERFSAQQFPDLHSELNLSSLELGDSALYFCASSPEGETQYFGPGTRLLVL.

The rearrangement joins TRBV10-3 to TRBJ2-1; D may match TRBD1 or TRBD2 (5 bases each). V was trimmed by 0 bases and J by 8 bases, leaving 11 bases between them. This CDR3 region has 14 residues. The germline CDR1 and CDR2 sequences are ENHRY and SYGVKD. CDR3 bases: TGTGCCATCAGTGAGTCCTGGGGGAGCGATGAGCAGTTCTTC. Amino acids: CAISESWGSDEQFF.

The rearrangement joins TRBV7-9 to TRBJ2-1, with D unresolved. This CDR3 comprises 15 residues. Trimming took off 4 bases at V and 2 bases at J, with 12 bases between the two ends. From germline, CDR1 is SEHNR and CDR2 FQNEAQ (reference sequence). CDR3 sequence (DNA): TGTGCCAGCAGCTCTTGGGTAACACCCTACAATGAGCAGTTCTTC. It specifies CASSSWVTPYNEQFF.

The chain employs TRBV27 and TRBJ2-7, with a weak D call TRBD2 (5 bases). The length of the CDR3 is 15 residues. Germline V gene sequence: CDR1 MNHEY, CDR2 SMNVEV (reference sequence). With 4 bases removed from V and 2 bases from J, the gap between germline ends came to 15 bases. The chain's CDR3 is CASSSLSKTTYEQYF. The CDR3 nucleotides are TGTGCCAGCAGTTCCCTAAGCAAGACTACCTACGAGCAGTACTTC.

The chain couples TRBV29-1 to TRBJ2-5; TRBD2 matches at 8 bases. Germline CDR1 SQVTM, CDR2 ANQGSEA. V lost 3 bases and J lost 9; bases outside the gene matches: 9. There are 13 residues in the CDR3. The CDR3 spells CSVDGTRDLAQYF. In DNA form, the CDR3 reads TGCAGCGTTGACGGGACTAGGGATTTGGCCCAGTACTTC. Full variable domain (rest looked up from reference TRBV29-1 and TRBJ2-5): SAVISQKPSRDICQRGTSLTIQCQVDSQVTMMFWYRQQPGQSLTLIATANQGSEATYESGFVIDKFPISRPNLTFSTLTVSNMSPEDSSIYLCSVDGTRDLAQYFGPGTRLLVL.